This TCR beta chain was captured in a study of beta chain features in type 1 diabetes. In this sample, this clone turned up a few times. The antigen remains unidentified. J lost 3 bases, V lost 5 bases, and 7 bases had no gene match. The CDR3 consists of 15 residues. Germline V gene lookup returns CDR1 SEHNR and CDR2 FQNEAQ (reference sequence). Sorted populations were all over 98% pure. Study findings and constraints: High-TCR-expressing cells could be over-represented by cDNA sequencing. Possible PCR preference for shorter templates applied equally to patients and controls.

Of the isolated RNA, all was reverse transcribed, and so the sequenced material was expressed TCRB transcripts. The method was immunoSEQ multiplex PCR; TCRdb's version includes in-frame clones alone and lacks a portion of them. This sample has 310,000 or so clones; 7% to 9% occur once, and the top ten carry around 0.44%. Sequencing input: central memory CD4+ T cells from blood. The chain employs TRBV7-9 and TRBJ2-7; 10 positions match TRBD1. The receptor was isolated from a young woman in good health. The CDR3 nucleotides are TGTGCCAGCAGCGCCCGGGACAGGGGCGACTACGAGCAGTACTTC. This codes for CASSARDRGDYEQYF.